Listed below are T cell receptor beta chains from one sample, sequenced in a study of Ad26.COV2.S vaccination and SARS-CoV-2 variants. The protocol was immunoSEQ multiplex PCR, while the TCRdb copy is restricted to in-frame clones and leaves out a portion. The table lists approximately 350,000 clones, about nine tenths of them singletons. Specimen: peripheral blood, collected in a trial of Ad26.COV2.S vaccine versus placebo. Source of these receptors: a person between 18 and 59 years old who received the Ad26.COV2.S COVID-19 vaccine or a placebo. Both conserved end residues are part of each CDR3. D genes are given only for firm matches. Part of the rows lack a size; the others show once, few, many or a class for expanded clones.

CDR3 protein	CDR3 DNA	clone size	V gene	J gene	D gene
CASSFRQGSGYTF	TGTGCCAGCAGCTTTAGACAGGGCAGCGGCTACACCTTC	NA	TRBV7-8	TRBJ1-2	TRBD1
CASSSIAGEVYF	TGTGCCAGCAGCTCAATAGCGGGGGAGGTGTACTTC	once	TRBV11-1	TRBJ2-7	TRBD2
CASSQQGPNEKLFF	TGCGCCAGCAGCCAACAAGGCCCGAATGAAAAACTGTTTTTT	NA	TRBV5-1	TRBJ1-4	NA
CASSQVYRDNIQYF	TGTGCCAGCAGCCAAGTTTACAGGGACAACATTCAGTACTTC	NA	TRBV3-1/TRBV3-2	TRBJ2-4	NA
CAIQDSRKTQYF	TGTGCCATTCAGGACAGTCGTAAGACCCAGTACTTC	NA	TRBV10-3	TRBJ2-5	NA
CASSDAVVGYGYTF	TGTGCCAGCAGTGATGCAGTAGTTGGCTATGGCTACACCTTC	NA	TRBV6-1	TRBJ1-2	NA
CASSLGTSSTNEQFF	TGTGCCAGCAGCCTCGGGACCAGCTCGACTAATGAGCAGTTCTTC	NA	TRBV7-3	TRBJ2-1	NA
CASSPTGFYGYTF	TGTGCCAGCAGCCCCACAGGGTTCTATGGCTACACCTTC	NA	TRBV12-3/TRBV12-4	TRBJ1-2	NA
CASSLTPGQGRIEQFF	TGTGCCAGCAGCCTCACTCCGGGACAGGGGCGGATTGAGCAGTTCTTC	NA	TRBV7-8	TRBJ2-1	TRBD1
CATSSDPWDRGEKLFF	TGTGCCACCAGCAGTGATCCCTGGGACAGGGGGGAAAAACTGTTTTTT	NA	TRBV15	TRBJ1-4	TRBD1
CASSLGLQTYNEQFF	TGTGCCAGCAGCTTAGGACTACAGACCTACAATGAGCAGTTCTTC	NA	TRBV7-6	TRBJ2-1	NA
CASSSKTGLGWNSPLHF	TGTGCCAGCAGCTCAAAAACAGGGCTTGGGTGGAATTCACCCCTCCACTTT	NA	TRBV13	TRBJ1-6	NA
CASSQGSQPQHF	TGTGCCAGCAGCCAGGGTAGTCAGCCCCAGCATTTT	NA	TRBV3-1/TRBV3-2	TRBJ1-5	NA
CASSLALGSRGDTEAFF	TGTGCCAGCAGCTTAGCGTTGGGGAGCCGGGGGGACACTGAAGCTTTCTTT	few	TRBV7-9	TRBJ1-1	NA
CASSFDADSPLHF	TGTGCCAGCAGCTTCGACGCGGATTCACCCCTCCACTTT	few	TRBV7-9	TRBJ1-6	NA
CASSLSVAGGTDTQYF	TGTGCCAGCAGCTTATCCGTAGCGGGGGGCACAGATACGCAGTATTTT	once	TRBV7-3	TRBJ2-3	TRBD2
CASRATGEVREQYF	TGTGCCAGCAGGGCGACAGGTGAGGTCCGCGAGCAGTACTTC	NA	TRBV25-1	TRBJ2-7	NA
CASSSRGKNEQFF	TGTGCCAGCAGCTCCAGGGGGAAGAATGAGCAGTTCTTC	NA	TRBV7-8	TRBJ2-1	TRBD1
CATPTSGHETQYF	TGTGCCACCCCGACTAGCGGGCATGAGACCCAGTACTTC	NA	TRBV19	TRBJ2-5	TRBD2
CAHQATSGGGEQYF	TGTGCCCACCAGGCGACTAGCGGGGGTGGCGAGCAGTACTTC	NA	TRBV6-6	TRBJ2-7	TRBD2
CASSDTGGRNNEQFF	TGTGCCAGCAGTGATACAGGGGGCCGCAACAATGAGCAGTTCTTC	NA	TRBV6-2/TRBV6-3	TRBJ2-1	TRBD1
CASSWGPSTDTQYF	TGTGCCAGCAGCTGGGGACCTAGCACAGATACGCAGTATTTT	NA	TRBV11-1	TRBJ2-3	NA
CASSFSGGQETQYF	TGCGCCAGCAGCTTTAGTGGGGGCCAAGAGACCCAGTACTTC	NA	TRBV5-1	TRBJ2-5	NA
CSVVRGTGDTEAFF	TGCAGCGTTGTCAGGGGGACTGGGGACACTGAAGCTTTCTTT	NA	TRBV29-1	TRBJ1-1	TRBD1
CASSSRDRAYNSPLHF	TGTGCCAGCAGCAGCCGGGACAGGGCCTATAATTCACCCCTCCACTTT	NA	TRBV11-2	TRBJ1-6	TRBD1
CASSRDRVNEQFF	TGTGCCAGCAGCCGGGACAGGGTCAATGAGCAGTTCTTC	few	TRBV12-3/TRBV12-4	TRBJ2-1	TRBD1
CASSIGARHDNSPLHF	TGTGCCAGTAGTATTGGGGCGAGACACGATAATTCACCCCTCCACTTT	few	TRBV19	TRBJ1-6	NA
CASSPRGESSSYEQYF	TGCGCCAGCAGCCCCAGGGGAGAATCAAGCTCCTACGAGCAGTACTTC	NA	TRBV5-1	TRBJ2-7	NA
CSGGETNTEAFF	TGCAGCGGAGGTGAAACGAACACTGAAGCTTTCTTT	once	TRBV29-1	TRBJ1-1	NA
CAINPGNPQSREQFF	TGTGCCATCAACCCCGGGAACCCCCAGTCTAGGGAGCAGTTCTTC	NA	TRBV10-3	TRBJ2-1	NA
CASSPGLAVYNEQFF	TGTGCCAGCAGCCCGGGACTAGCGGTCTACAATGAGCAGTTCTTC	NA	TRBV7-9	TRBJ2-1	TRBD2
CASSLVTPGSDEAFF	TGCGCCAGCAGCTTGGTTACCCCAGGGAGTGATGAAGCTTTCTTT	NA	TRBV5-1	TRBJ1-1	NA
CASSPAEIGNYGYTF	TGTGCCAGCAGCCCCGCCGAGATAGGGAACTATGGCTACACCTTC	NA	TRBV5-4	TRBJ1-2	NA
CASSPYGATDTQYF	TGTGCCAGCAGCCCCTATGGGGCAACAGATACGCAGTATTTT	once	TRBV6-2/TRBV6-3	TRBJ2-3	NA
CASSPIGEKLFF	TGTGCCAGCTCACCGATTGGAGAAAAACTGTTTTTT	NA	TRBV18	TRBJ1-4	NA
CSASHVGGLEQFF	TGCAGTGCTAGTCATGTGGGGGGCCTCGAGCAGTTCTTC	NA	TRBV20-1	TRBJ2-1	NA
CASSPDRGATNEKLFF	TGTGCCAGCAGCCCAGACAGGGGTGCAACTAATGAAAAACTGTTTTTT	NA	TRBV27	TRBJ1-4	TRBD1
CASSQVLSGGAYNEQFF	TGCGCCAGCAGCCAAGTCCTTAGCGGGGGGGCGTACAATGAGCAGTTCTTC	once	TRBV4-1	TRBJ2-1	TRBD2
CASSYAEGAWNEQFF	TGTGCCAGCAGTTACGCGGAGGGGGCTTGGAATGAGCAGTTCTTC	NA	TRBV6-5	TRBJ2-1	NA
CASSRAPKLNTEAFF	TGTGCCAGCAGTAGGGCACCCAAATTAAACACTGAAGCTTTCTTT	NA	TRBV9	TRBJ1-1	NA
CASVSGERRTQYF	TGTGCCAGCGTTTCCGGGGAGCGGAGGACGCAGTATTTT	NA	TRBV6-5	TRBJ2-3	NA
CASSSFTGELFF	TGTGCCAGCAGTTCCTTCACCGGGGAGCTGTTTTTT	NA	TRBV6-2/TRBV6-3	TRBJ2-2	NA
CASRPTGGGFNTEAFF	TGTGCCAGTAGACCGACAGGGGGCGGTTTTAACACTGAAGCTTTCTTT	NA	TRBV19	TRBJ1-1	TRBD1
CASSIAPGTGETQYF	TGTGCCAGTAGTATCGCCCCGGGAACGGGAGAGACCCAGTACTTC	NA	TRBV19	TRBJ2-5	NA
CSVGEMNTEAFF	TGCAGCGTTGGAGAAATGAACACTGAAGCTTTCTTT	NA	TRBV29-1	TRBJ1-1	NA
CATSEATGTEAFF	TGTGCCACCAGTGAAGCGACAGGGACTGAAGCTTTCTTT	NA	TRBV24-1	TRBJ1-1	TRBD1
CASSGTVPNNQPQHF	TGTGCCAGCAGCGGGACCGTGCCCAACAATCAGCCCCAGCATTTT	NA	TRBV7-9	TRBJ1-5	NA
CAWGTGGASNQPQHF	TGTGCCTGGGGTACAGGGGGCGCGAGCAATCAGCCCCAGCATTTT	NA	TRBV30	TRBJ1-5	TRBD1
CASTGASGGLGNNEQFF	TGTGCCAGTACAGGCGCTAGCGGGGGTTTAGGTAACAATGAGCAGTTCTTC	NA	TRBV19	TRBJ2-1	TRBD2
CATSGSGYDYGYTF	TGTGCCACCAGCGGGTCGGGGTACGACTATGGCTACACCTTC	NA	TRBV24-1	TRBJ1-2	NA
CSVESGGGGTQYF	TGCAGCGTTGAGTCAGGGGGAGGGGGGACCCAGTACTTC	NA	TRBV29-1	TRBJ2-5	NA
CASRVSAAGELFF	TGTGCCAGCAGGGTTAGCGCGGCCGGGGAGCTGTTTTTT	NA	TRBV11-3	TRBJ2-2	NA
CASSWKQGASVGYTF	TGTGCCAGCAGCTGGAAACAGGGGGCTTCGGTTGGCTACACCTTC	NA	TRBV7-2	TRBJ1-2	TRBD1
CATTMTENTEAFF	TGTGCCACCACCATGACAGAGAACACTGAAGCTTTCTTT	few	TRBV15	TRBJ1-1	NA
CASSQVIQGPLGTEAFF	TGTGCCAGCAGCCAAGTAATACAGGGGCCCTTAGGGACTGAAGCTTTCTTT	NA	TRBV3-1/TRBV3-2	TRBJ1-1	TRBD1